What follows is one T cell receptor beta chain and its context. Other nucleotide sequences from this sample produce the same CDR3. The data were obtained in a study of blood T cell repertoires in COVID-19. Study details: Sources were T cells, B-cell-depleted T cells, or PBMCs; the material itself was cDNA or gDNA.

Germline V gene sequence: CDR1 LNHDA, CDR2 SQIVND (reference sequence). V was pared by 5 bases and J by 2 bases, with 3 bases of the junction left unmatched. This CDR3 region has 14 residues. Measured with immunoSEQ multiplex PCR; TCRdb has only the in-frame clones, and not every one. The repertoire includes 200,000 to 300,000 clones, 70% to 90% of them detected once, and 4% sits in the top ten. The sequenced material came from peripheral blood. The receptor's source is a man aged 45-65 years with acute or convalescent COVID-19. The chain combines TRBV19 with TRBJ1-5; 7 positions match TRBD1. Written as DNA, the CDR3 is TGTGCCAGTAGTCCCACAGGGGGCAATCAGCCCCAGCATTTT. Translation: CASSPTGGNQPQHF.